Listed below are T cell receptor beta chains from one sample, sequenced in a study of T cell repertoires in ileal Crohn's disease. This table comes from immunoSEQ multiplex PCR, and its TCRdb copy is limited to in-frame clones, with some not included. The repertoire has some 14,000 clones, about 73% of them found once; the top ten carry 5.5% to 7.5%. Sequenced material: ileal tissue. The origin of the receptors is an adult with Crohn's disease. CDR3s include the opening cysteine and the closing phenylalanine or tryptophan. D genes are given only for firm matches. The listing skips clone size in some rows; elsewhere it reads once, few, many or a size class.

v_call	d_call	clone_size	j_call	cdr3_aa	cdr3_nt
TRBV19	NA	NA	TRBJ1-3	CASSIKVTSGNTIYF	TGTGCCAGTAGTATAAAAGTAACCTCTGGAAACACCATATATTTT
TRBV28	TRBD1	NA	TRBJ2-1	CASTPSRVDRGLNEQFF	TGTGCCAGCACCCCCTCAAGGGTGGACAGGGGGCTGAATGAGCAGTTCTTC
TRBV5-1	NA	NA	TRBJ2-3	CASSYNSPKIDTQYF	TGCGCCAGCAGCTACAACTCACCGAAGATAGATACGCAGTATTTT
TRBV7-2	NA	few	TRBJ2-4	CASSLARDIQYF	TGTGCCAGCAGCTTAGCGCGGGACATTCAGTACTTC
TRBV6-1	NA	few	TRBJ2-1	CASTGEDEQFF	TGTGCCAGCACGGGGGAGGATGAGCAGTTCTTC
TRBV29-1	TRBD1	NA	TRBJ2-1	CSVSPGQNYNEQFF	TGCAGCGTATCTCCGGGACAGAATTACAATGAGCAGTTCTTC
TRBV6-1	NA	few	TRBJ2-7	CASSEGHPREQYF	TGTGCCAGCAGTGAAGGGCATCCTAGGGAGCAGTACTTC
TRBV12-5	NA	NA	TRBJ1-3	CASMGDSGNTIYF	TGTGCTAGTATGGGGGACTCTGGAAACACCATATATTTT
TRBV7-5	NA	NA	TRBJ1-5	CARSLGRVSNQPQHF	TGTGCCAGAAGCTTAGGCAGGGTGTCTAATCAGCCCCAGCATTTT
TRBV18	NA	NA	TRBJ1-4	CASSPFRTGEEKLFF	TGTGCCAGCTCACCCTTCAGGACGGGCGAAGAAAAACTGTTTTTT
TRBV5-4	NA	NA	TRBJ1-1	CASSLGRVTEAFF	TGTGCCAGCAGCTTGGGCAGGGTCACTGAAGCTTTCTTT
TRBV6-1	NA	NA	TRBJ1-6	CASSGDAGDSPLHF	TGTGCCAGCAGTGGGGACGCTGGGGATTCACCCCTCCACTTT
TRBV5-4	NA	NA	TRBJ1-6	CASSLELGQRSPLHF	TGTGCCAGCAGCTTGGAATTAGGACAGCGTTCACCCCTCCACTTT
TRBV28	TRBD1	NA	TRBJ2-2	CASSTALTDRGTGELFF	TGTGCCAGCAGTACGGCCCTCACGGACAGGGGGACCGGGGAGCTGTTTTTT
TRBV9	NA	NA	TRBJ2-7	CASSVNTVVYEQYF	TGTGCCAGCAGCGTAAATACGGTGGTCTACGAGCAGTACTTC
TRBV30	TRBD1	medium-sized	TRBJ2-3	CAWGYGTGGWTDTQYF	TGTGCCTGGGGGTATGGGACAGGGGGATGGACAGATACGCAGTATTTT
TRBV6-1	NA	few	TRBJ2-1	CASSGYWGALYNEQFF	TGTGCCAGCAGTGGTTACTGGGGGGCCCTCTACAATGAGCAGTTCTTC
TRBV4-1	NA	NA	TRBJ1-2	CASSQETQIYGYTF	TGCGCCAGCAGCCAAGAAACTCAGATCTATGGCTACACCTTC
TRBV6-1	NA	large	TRBJ2-3	CASTPNSDTQYF	TGTGCCAGCACCCCGAATTCAGATACGCAGTATTTT
TRBV19	NA	NA	TRBJ1-5	CASSRIGSGQPQHF	TGTGCCAGTAGCCGTATAGGCAGCGGGCAGCCCCAGCATTTT
TRBV6-6	NA	NA	TRBJ2-7	CASSPDSVGEQYF	TGTGCCAGCAGTCCGGACAGCGTCGGCGAGCAGTACTTC
TRBV19	NA	NA	TRBJ2-7	CASSASRGYEQYF	TGTGCCAGTAGCGCTTCCCGGGGGTACGAGCAGTACTTC
TRBV7-8	TRBD1	NA	TRBJ1-1	CASTSRGMAEAFF	TGTGCCAGCACCTCCAGGGGGATGGCTGAAGCTTTCTTT
TRBV29-1	TRBD2	NA	TRBJ2-3	CSARSGASTDTQYF	TGCAGCGCGAGAAGCGGGGCTAGCACAGATACGCAGTATTTT
TRBV7-9	TRBD1	NA	TRBJ1-2	CASSFAIGQGNHYGYTF	TGTGCCAGCAGCTTTGCGATAGGACAGGGTAATCACTATGGCTACACCTTC
TRBV29-1	TRBD1	few	TRBJ2-1	CSALDRVLSEQFF	TGCAGCGCTTTAGACAGGGTTTTGAGTGAGCAGTTCTTC
TRBV10-3	NA	NA	TRBJ2-7	CAISATPASSYEQYF	TGTGCCATCAGTGCGACCCCGGCGAGCTCCTACGAGCAGTACTTC
TRBV19	NA	NA	TRBJ1-3	CASSMGRGNTIYF	TGTGCCAGTAGTATGGGCAGGGGAAACACCATATATTTT
TRBV18	TRBD1	NA	TRBJ1-2	CASSPTGTVGGYTF	TGTGCCAGCTCGCCCACCGGGACAGTCGGTGGCTACACCTTC
TRBV25-1	TRBD1	NA	TRBJ1-1	CASTREGGQGYEAFF	TGTGCCAGCACCCGTGAAGGGGGACAGGGTTACGAAGCTTTCTTT
TRBV7-9	NA	NA	TRBJ1-3	CASSWEGGAGNTIYF	TGTGCCAGCAGCTGGGAAGGGGGGGCAGGAAACACCATATATTTT
TRBV19	TRBD1	NA	TRBJ1-4	CASSLRQGRTVANEKLFF	TGTGCCAGTAGTCTCCGACAGGGCAGAACAGTCGCTAATGAAAAACTGTTTTTT
TRBV7-2	NA	NA	TRBJ1-6	CASTPGIGSPLHF	TGTGCCAGCACCCCAGGGATCGGTTCACCCCTCCACTTT
TRBV2	TRBD1	NA	TRBJ1-5	CASSVTRGRGSSNQPQHF	TGTGCCAGCAGTGTTACCAGGGGGCGCGGGAGTAGCAATCAGCCCCAGCATTTT
TRBV6-1	NA	NA	TRBJ1-5	CASSEVGAQHF	TGTGCCAGCAGTGAAGTGGGGGCCCAGCATTTT
TRBV18	TRBD1	NA	TRBJ2-2	CASSPGGQGNTGELFF	TGTGCCAGCTCACCCGGGGGACAGGGAAACACCGGGGAGCTGTTTTTT
TRBV5-1	TRBD1	NA	TRBJ2-2	CASRPTGGDTGELFF	TGCGCCAGCAGACCTACAGGGGGCGACACCGGGGAGCTGTTTTTT
TRBV27	NA	NA	TRBJ2-1	CASSLGGNEQFF	TGTGCCAGCAGTTTAGGAGGAAATGAGCAGTTCTTC
TRBV7-9	NA	few	TRBJ1-6	CASSLGTLVDSPLHF	TGTGCCAGCAGCTTAGGAACGCTGGTGGACTCACCCCTCCACTTT
TRBV5-1	NA	NA	TRBJ2-7	CASSSYVGSTYEQYF	TGCGCCAGCAGCTCTTACGTCGGCAGTACCTACGAGCAGTACTTC
TRBV6-4	TRBD2	NA	TRBJ2-3	CASNILAGGQTDTQYF	TGTGCCAGCAACATTCTAGCGGGGGGGCAGACAGATACGCAGTATTTT
TRBV27	NA	NA	TRBJ2-3	CASSLGQLSTDTQYF	TGTGCCAGCAGTTTAGGGCAGTTAAGCACAGATACGCAGTATTTT
TRBV7-9	NA	NA	TRBJ1-1	CASSHGQWDFF	TGTGCCAGCAGCCACGGACAATGGGATTTCTTT
TRBV23-1	NA	NA	TRBJ2-6	CASSQCGGLTGANVLTF	TGCGCCAGCAGTCAATGTGGGGGACTTACTGGGGCCAACGTCCTGACTTTC
TRBV28	TRBD1	NA	TRBJ1-1	CASSLGGTATEAFF	TGTGCCAGCAGTTTAGGGGGGACAGCCACTGAAGCTTTCTTT
TRBV29-1	NA	medium-sized	TRBJ1-1	CSVDVTSSSTEAFF	TGCAGCGTTGACGTTACCTCTAGCAGCACTGAAGCTTTCTTT
TRBV28	NA	NA	TRBJ1-5	CASRPNNGNQPQHF	TGTGCCAGCAGACCTAATAATGGCAATCAGCCCCAGCATTTT
TRBV18	TRBD1	NA	TRBJ2-4	CASSLGTGGGKNIQYF	TGTGCCAGCTCACTCGGGACAGGGGGTGGCAAAAACATTCAGTACTTC
TRBV5-1	NA	NA	TRBJ2-3	CASSLVGTTDTQYF	TGCGCCAGCAGCTTGGTCGGAACCACAGATACGCAGTATTTT
TRBV19	NA	NA	TRBJ1-1	CASSPMRGTEAFF	TGTGCCAGTAGCCCGATGAGAGGCACTGAAGCTTTCTTT
TRBV6-5	NA	NA	TRBJ1-2	CASSPREIYGYTF	TGTGCCAGCAGTCCTAGGGAGATCTATGGCTACACCTTC
TRBV6-1	NA	NA	TRBJ2-3	CASSEARRGGDTQYF	TGTGCCAGCAGTGAAGCGCGTCGGGGTGGAGATACGCAGTATTTT
TRBV7-2	TRBD2	NA	TRBJ2-3	CASSLGVAGATDTQYF	TGTGCCAGCAGCTTAGGGGTAGCGGGGGCCACAGATACGCAGTATTTT
TRBV30	NA	NA	TRBJ1-5	CAWGFNQPQHF	TGTGCCTGGGGATTCAATCAGCCCCAGCATTTT